The following is a T cell receptor (beta chain) sequence with its context. The clone's antigen remains unknown. Base qualities are not provided; no much larger clone lies one nucleotide away. TCRdb records Illumina HiSeq 1500 as the sequencer. Using fastp trimming at Q25 and MiXCR clonotype assembly, TCRdb reanalyzed the public sequencing data and kept in-frame beta chains. When rows share a CDR3 protein, they turn into one entry using the most common DNA and genes. In all, the sample holds about 60,000 distinct CDR3 sequences, and 20% of those were seen once. The top ten clones comprise around 59% of the sample. The data were obtained in a study of T cell repertoires in cytomegalovirus infection (dated by TCRdb to the late 2010s). For the wider study: The peptide stimulations were aimed at well-studied HLA-B-restricted epitopes as well as recently identified HLA-C-restricted CMV epitopes, whose presentation resists viral immunomodulation. Because public TCR beta signatures pointed to carriage of CMV infection together with the matching HLA type, the HLA type of each donor mattered for the analysis.

This specimen's treatment or condition label, per the study, means: in vitro stimulation with specific CMV peptide epitopes to enrich CMV-specific T cells. The investigation overall reported the following: In both this cohort and an independent approximately 350-donor cohort, the cumulative frequency of public TCR beta family members distinguished carriers of CMV infection plus the relevant HLA type. The ex vivo response was dominated by HLA-C-restricted CMV-specific TCR beta clonotypes, which also provided the single most frequent clonotype in two of eight donors.

This TCR came from a human donor in good health (CMV status not recorded). Some clones in this sample may be carry-over from other donors' samples. Sequenced here: CD8+ T cells from cultured PBMCs, sampled from culture after CMV antigen stimulation.

The CDR3 in this case is CASSPPRGLAGPSTDTQYF. The bases read TGTGCCAGCAGCCCCCCGCGAGGACTAGCGGGCCCTAGCACAGATACGCAGTATTTT. The V gene is TRBV7-9 and the J gene is TRBJ2-3; TRBD2 matches 11 bases in the middle. Counted from cysteine to phenylalanine, this CDR3 has 19 amino acids. Kept here is only the CDR3 DNA, which spans 57 bases and is read in frame from base 1. Trimming removed 5 bases from V and 0 bases from J; the gene matches leave 13 bases unexplained. Taken from the germline V gene (reference sequence), the CDR1 and CDR2 loops are SEHNR and FQNEAQ.